These 20 T cell receptor beta chains were sequenced from one sample in a study of blood T cell repertoires in COVID-19. Profiled with immunoSEQ multiplex PCR; TCRdb holds only in-frame clones, not every one. The data show hundreds of thousands of clones, with about 85% seen just once and around 12% held by the top ten. Sequencing was carried out using peripheral blood. Source of these receptors: a woman aged 18-29 years who had recovered from COVID-19.

The rearrangement links TRBV29-1 to TRBJ1-2; 7 nucleotides line up with TRBD1. The germline CDR1 and CDR2 sequences are SQVTM and ANQGSEA. This CDR3 has 12 amino acids. Unmatched junction bases numbered 3, after V lost 6 bases and J lost 2 bases. DNA for the CDR3: TGCAGCGTGAGGACAGGCAACTATGGCTACACCTTC. Encoded protein: CSVRTGNYGYTF.

The chain combines TRBV12-3 or TRBV12-4 with TRBJ2-7; D is uncertain. The CDR3 has 12 amino acids. V was shortened by 5 bases and J by 4 bases, with 9 bases between the two germline ends. The CDR3 DNA reads TGTGCCAGCAGTACAGACCAGTACGAGCAGTACTTC. It codes for CASSTDQYEQYF.

The chain employs TRBV7-9 and TRBJ2-5; 8 nucleotides match TRBD2. CDR1 and CDR2 from the germline V gene are SEHNR and FQNEAQ (reference sequence). The CDR3 is 16 residues long. V lost 4 bases, J lost 5 bases, and 12 bases stayed unmatched. The CDR3 nucleotides read TGTGCCAGCAGCTCCCGCCGGCGGGAGGAAGGGGAGACCCAGTACTTC. Its translation: CASSSRRREEGETQYF.

The chain couples TRBV5-1 to TRBJ2-1; 10 bases match TRBD2. This CDR3 is built from 15 residues. Trimming took 0 bases from V and 12 from J; bases not matched to a gene: 9. CDR1 is SGHRS and CDR2 is YFSETQ in the germline V gene. The CDR3 protein is CASSLDGSGRMGQFF. The CDR3 nucleotides are TGCGCCAGCAGCTTGGATGGTAGCGGGAGGATGGGGCAGTTCTTC.

V and J are TRBV7-9 and TRBJ1-2; D is ambiguous. V dropped 3 bases and J dropped 8 bases, with 19 bases sitting between them. CDR3 size: 15 residues. Looked up from germline, CDR1 is SEHNR and CDR2 is FQNEAQ (reference sequence). CDR3 amino acids: CASSFRSDGESGYTF. DNA for the CDR3: TGTGCCAGCAGCTTCCGGAGCGACGGGGAGTCAGGCTACACCTTC.

The V and J genes are TRBV4-3 and TRBJ2-7, with D possibly matching TRBD2 (6 bases). Germline V gene sequence: CDR1 LGHNA, CDR2 YSLEER. The CDR3 consists of 17 residues. Trimming pared 1 base from V and 2 bases from J, leaving 18 bases between. The DNA of the CDR3 is TGCGCCAGCAGCCAAGTCTGGCGGGACGAGACCCCCTACGAGCAGTACTTC. It encodes CASSQVWRDETPYEQYF.

The rearrangement uses TRBV4-2 and TRBJ2-1; 11 positions agree with TRBD2. The CDR3 length is 17 residues. CDR1 and CDR2 from the germline V gene are LGHNA and YNFKEQ. With 4 bases clipped from V and 3 bases from J, the junction kept 8 bases outside the gene matches. The CDR3 DNA reads TGTGCCAGCAGCCGAGATGGTACTAGCGGGAGCTACAATGAGCAGTTCTTC. It translates to CASSRDGTSGSYNEQFF.

The V call is TRBV29-1, the J call TRBJ2-1, with unresolved D. CDR1 and CDR2 (germline): SQVTM, ANQGSEA. The V end lost 7 bases, the J end lost 9 bases, and 16 bases lay between the germline ends. This CDR3 is 12 amino acids long. The CDR3 reads CSAPARGGEQFF. DNA of the CDR3: TGCAGCGCCCCAGCCCGAGGTGGTGAGCAGTTCTTC.

This clone was recorded only once. V usage is TRBV11-2 and J usage is TRBJ2-1, with D possibly matching TRBD1 (6 bases). The CDR3 runs 16 residues. The V end lost 2 bases, the J end lost 7 bases, and 18 bases lay between the germline ends. From germline, CDR1 is SGHAT and CDR2 FQNNGV. CDR3 DNA sequence: TGTGCCAGCAGCTTACTACAGGGACCACTAGGGAATGAGCAGTTCTTC. As protein: CASSLLQGPLGNEQFF.

The chain's CDR3 is CAWNEQGALSEQYF. The CDR3 DNA reads as TGTGCCTGGAACGAACAGGGGGCGCTTTCCGAGCAGTACTTC. This chain connects TRBV30 to TRBJ2-7, with TRBD1 matching over 9 bases. CDR3 length equals 14 residues. Looked up from germline, CDR1 is GTSNPN and CDR2 is SVGIG (reference sequence). Trimming took 4 bases from V and 6 from J; bases not matched to a gene: 10.

The chain employs TRBV5-1 and TRBJ1-2; 9 positions match TRBD1. CDR1 and CDR2 (germline): SGHRS, YFSETQ. The CDR3 is 16 residues long. V lost 0 bases, J lost 8 bases, and 11 bases stayed unmatched. The CDR3 DNA reads as TGCGCCAGCAGCTTGGATTTTGGGACAGGGAATGTCGGCTACACCTTC. Translated, it gives CASSLDFGTGNVGYTF.

This clone has a single count. The V and J genes are TRBV27 and TRBJ2-3, with D possibly matching TRBD2 (5 bases). CDR1 and CDR2 (germline): MNHEY, SMNVEV (reference sequence). Trimming removed 4 bases from V and 6 bases from J, with 11 bases in between. There are 13 residues in the CDR3. The DNA for the CDR3 is TGTGCCAGCAGTTGGACTGAGCTGGATACGCAGTATTTT. This gives the protein CASSWTELDTQYF.

V usage is TRBV6-7 and J usage is TRBJ1-2; D might be TRBD1 (6 bases). TRBV6-7 has ORF status, its function being uncertain. Trimming shortened V by 2 bases and J by 8 bases, and 12 bases separated the two germline ends. The CDR3 length is 13 residues. CDR3 sequence reads: CASSYAYREGYTF. The CDR3 nucleotides read TGTGCCAGCAGTTACGCATACAGGGAGGGCTACACCTTC.

The chain has TRBV10-3 and TRBJ2-5, with 8 nucleotides matching TRBD1. V shed 2 bases, J shed 5 bases, and the junction held 4 bases outside the gene matches. Per germline, CDR1 ENHRY and CDR2 SYGVKD. This CDR3 contains 14 residues. CDR3 loop: CAISEDRGIETQYF. The CDR3 DNA reads as TGTGCCATCAGTGAGGACAGGGGTATTGAGACCCAGTACTTC.

The chain has TRBV5-1 and TRBJ2-7; 8 bases match TRBD2. The V segment lost 5 bases and the J segment 1 base; nucleotides outside the gene matches: 5. Germline-derived CDR1 and CDR2 are SGHRS and YFSETQ. The CDR3 runs to 14 residues. CDR3 loop: CASSQLAGSYEQYF. As DNA, the CDR3 is TGCGCCAGCAGTCAATTAGCGGGATCCTACGAGCAGTACTTC. Supplemented by reference TRBV5-1 and TRBJ2-7, the full variable domain reads KAGVTQTPRYLIKTRGQQVTLSCSPISGHRSVSWYQQTPGQGLQFLFEYFSETQRNKGNFPGRFSGRQFSNSRSEMNVSTLELGDSALYLCASSQLAGSYEQYFGPGTRLTVT.

V and J are TRBV5-6 and TRBJ2-1; D is ambiguous. CDR3 length: 13 amino acids. Germline assignment: CDR1 SGHDT and CDR2 YYEEEE. V was cut by 3 bases and J by 8 bases, with 12 bases left in between. The CDR3 spells CASSSSSSYEQFF. The CDR3 DNA reads TGTGCCAGCAGCTCCTCCTCTAGTTATGAGCAGTTCTTC.

A remark on this clone: One end of the junction does not line up with germline, which may come from a read error. V is TRBV18 and J is TRBJ2-7; TRBD1 aligns across 7 bases. Germline V CDR1 and CDR2: KGHSH, LQKENI. This CDR3 is built from 18 residues. The CDR3 loop reads CASLPPKDRLSGAYEQYF. Here the CDR3 DNA reads TGTGCCAGCTTACCACCCAAGGACAGGCTCTCAGGAGCCTACGAGCAGTACTTC.

The rearrangement uses TRBV5-3 and TRBJ2-6; D gene uncertain. TRBV5-3 is assigned to the ORF class and has an uncertain function. Trimming cost V 0 bases and J 0 bases, with 4 bases left between them. This CDR3 comprises 15 residues. Written as DNA, the CDR3 is TGTGCCAGAAGCTTGGCAATCTCTGGGGCCAACGTCCTGACTTTC. Translating gives CARSLAISGANVLTF.

A single count supports this clone. The chain is built from TRBV7-6 and TRBJ2-3; TRBD2 matches at 12 bases. The germline gives CDR1 SGHVS, CDR2 FNYEAQ. The length of the CDR3 is 16 residues. The V and J ends lost 3 bases and 6 bases, in that order; junction bases with no gene match: 7. CDR3: CASSFAVGTSGDTQYF. The CDR3 DNA is TGTGCCAGCAGCTTCGCGGTGGGGACTAGCGGGGATACGCAGTATTTT.

The rearrangement uses TRBV4-3 and TRBJ1-1, with D tentatively TRBD1 (5 bases). CDR1 and CDR2 (germline): LGHNA, YSLEER. This CDR3 comprises 14 residues. Trimming took 0 bases from V and 7 from J, leaving 12 bases between them. CDR3 sequence: CASSQERRDSEAFF. The DNA for the CDR3 is TGCGCCAGCAGCCAAGAGAGACGAGACAGTGAAGCTTTCTTT.